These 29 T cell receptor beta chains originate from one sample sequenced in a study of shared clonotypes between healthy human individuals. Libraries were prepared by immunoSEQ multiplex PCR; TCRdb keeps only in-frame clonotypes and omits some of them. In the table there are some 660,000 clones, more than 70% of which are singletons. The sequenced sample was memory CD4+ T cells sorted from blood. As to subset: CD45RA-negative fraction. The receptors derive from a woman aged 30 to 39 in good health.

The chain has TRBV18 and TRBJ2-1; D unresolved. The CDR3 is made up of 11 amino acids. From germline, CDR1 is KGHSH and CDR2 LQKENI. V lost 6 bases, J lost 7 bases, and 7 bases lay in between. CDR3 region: CASSQMNEQFF. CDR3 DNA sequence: TGTGCCAGCTCCCAGATGAATGAGCAGTTCTTC.

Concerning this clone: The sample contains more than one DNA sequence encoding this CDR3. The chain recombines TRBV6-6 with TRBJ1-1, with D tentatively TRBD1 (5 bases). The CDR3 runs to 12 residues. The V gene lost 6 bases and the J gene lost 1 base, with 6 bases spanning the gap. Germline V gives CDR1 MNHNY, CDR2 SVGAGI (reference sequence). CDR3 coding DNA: TGTGCCAGCAGCGACAGGAACACTGAAGCTTTCTTT. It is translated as CASSDRNTEAFF.

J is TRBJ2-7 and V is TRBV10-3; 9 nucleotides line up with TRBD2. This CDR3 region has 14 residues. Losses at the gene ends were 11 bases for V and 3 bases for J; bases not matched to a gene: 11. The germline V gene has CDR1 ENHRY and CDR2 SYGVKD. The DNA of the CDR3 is TGTGCCTCACGACTAGCGGAACAGTACTACGAGCAGTACTTC. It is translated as CASRLAEQYYEQYF.

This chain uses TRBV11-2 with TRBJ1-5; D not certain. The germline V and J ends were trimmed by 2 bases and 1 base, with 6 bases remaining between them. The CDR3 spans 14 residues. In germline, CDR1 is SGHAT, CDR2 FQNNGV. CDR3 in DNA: TGTGCCAGCAGCTTATACGGGAGCAATCAGCCCCAGCATTTT. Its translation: CASSLYGSNQPQHF.

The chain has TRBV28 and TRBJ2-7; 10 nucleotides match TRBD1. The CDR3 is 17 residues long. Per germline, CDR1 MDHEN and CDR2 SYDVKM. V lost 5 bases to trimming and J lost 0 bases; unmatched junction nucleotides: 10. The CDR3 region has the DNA TGTGCCAGCAGTGCCACCCCGGGACAGGGGTTCTCCTACGAGCAGTACTTC. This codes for CASSATPGQGFSYEQYF.

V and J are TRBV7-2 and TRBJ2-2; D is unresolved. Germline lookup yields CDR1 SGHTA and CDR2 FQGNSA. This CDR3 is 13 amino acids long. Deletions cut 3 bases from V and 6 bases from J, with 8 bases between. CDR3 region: CASSFTLAGELFF. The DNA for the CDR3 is TGTGCCAGCAGCTTTACCCTAGCCGGGGAGCTGTTTTTT.

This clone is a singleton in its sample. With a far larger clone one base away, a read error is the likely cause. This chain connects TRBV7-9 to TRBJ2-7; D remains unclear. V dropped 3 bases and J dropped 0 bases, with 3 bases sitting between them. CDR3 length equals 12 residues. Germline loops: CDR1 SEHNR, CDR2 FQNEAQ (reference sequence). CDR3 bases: TGTGCCAGCAGCTTCAGCTCCTACGAGCAGTACTTC. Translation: CASSFSSYEQYF.

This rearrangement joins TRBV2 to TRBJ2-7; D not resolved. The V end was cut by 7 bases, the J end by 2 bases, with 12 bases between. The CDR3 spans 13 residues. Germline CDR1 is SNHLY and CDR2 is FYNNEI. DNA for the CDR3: TGTGCCAGCACCCGTCAAAGTACCTACGAGCAGTACTTC. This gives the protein CASTRQSTYEQYF.

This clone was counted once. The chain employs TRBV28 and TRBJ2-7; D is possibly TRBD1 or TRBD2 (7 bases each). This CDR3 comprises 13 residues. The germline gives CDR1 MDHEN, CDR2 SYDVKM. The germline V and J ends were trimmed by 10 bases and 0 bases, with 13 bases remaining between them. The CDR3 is CAIKRDSSYEQYF. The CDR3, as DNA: TGTGCCATCAAGCGGGACAGCTCCTACGAGCAGTACTTC.

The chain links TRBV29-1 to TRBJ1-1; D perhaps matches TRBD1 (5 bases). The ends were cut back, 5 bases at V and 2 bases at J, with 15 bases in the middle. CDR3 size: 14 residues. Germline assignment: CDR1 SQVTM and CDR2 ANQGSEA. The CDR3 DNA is TGCAGCGTTTGTATCTGGACACGCAACACTGAAGCTTTCTTT. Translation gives CSVCIWTRNTEAFF. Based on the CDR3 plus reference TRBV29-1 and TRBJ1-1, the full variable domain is SAVISQKPSRDICQRGTSLTIQCQVDSQVTMMFWYRQQPGQSLTLIATANQGSEATYESGFVIDKFPISRPNLTFSTLTVSNMSPEDSSIYLCSVCIWTRNTEAFFGQGTRLTVV.

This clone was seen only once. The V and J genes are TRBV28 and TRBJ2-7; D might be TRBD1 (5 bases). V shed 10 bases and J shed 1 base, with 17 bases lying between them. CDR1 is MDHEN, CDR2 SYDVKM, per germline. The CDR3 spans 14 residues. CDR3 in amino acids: CATRTGVNSYEQYF. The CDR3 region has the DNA TGTGCCACCAGAACAGGCGTAAATTCCTACGAGCAGTACTTC.

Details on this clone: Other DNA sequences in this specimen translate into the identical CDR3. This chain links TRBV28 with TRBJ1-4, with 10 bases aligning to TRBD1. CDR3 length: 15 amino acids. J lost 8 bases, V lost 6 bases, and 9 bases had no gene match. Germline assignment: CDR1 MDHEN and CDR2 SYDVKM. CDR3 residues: CASSAPGQGKEKLFF. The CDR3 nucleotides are TGTGCCAGCAGCGCACCGGGACAGGGGAAAGAAAAACTGTTTTTT.

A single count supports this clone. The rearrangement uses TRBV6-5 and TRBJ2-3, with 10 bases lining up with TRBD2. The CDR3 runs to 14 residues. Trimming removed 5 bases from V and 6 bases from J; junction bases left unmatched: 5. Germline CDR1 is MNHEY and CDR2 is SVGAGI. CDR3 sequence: CASSGSLAGDTQYF. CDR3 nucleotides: TGTGCCAGCAGTGGCTCACTAGCGGGGGATACGCAGTATTTT.

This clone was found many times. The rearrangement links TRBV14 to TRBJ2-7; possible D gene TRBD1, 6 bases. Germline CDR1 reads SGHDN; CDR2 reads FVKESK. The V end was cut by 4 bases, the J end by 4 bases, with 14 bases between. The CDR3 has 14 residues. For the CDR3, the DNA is TGTGCCAGCAGCCTCTTCGGACAGTCTTACGAGCAGTACTTC. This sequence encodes CASSLFGQSYEQYF.

CDR3 sequence reads: CASSQDPRDTYNEQFF. In DNA, the CDR3 is TGTGCCAGCAGCCAAGATCCCCGGGACACTTACAATGAGCAGTTCTTC. The chain combines TRBV4-2 with TRBJ2-1, with D possibly being TRBD1 (6 bases). Deletions cut 0 bases from V and 4 bases from J, with 13 bases between. The CDR3 is made up of 16 amino acids. Germline-derived CDR1 and CDR2 are LGHNA and YNFKEQ.

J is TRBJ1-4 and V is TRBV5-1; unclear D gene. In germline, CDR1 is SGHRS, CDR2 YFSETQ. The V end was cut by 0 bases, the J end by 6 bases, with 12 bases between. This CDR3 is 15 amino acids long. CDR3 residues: CASSLASTRDEKLFF. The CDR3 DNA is TGCGCCAGCAGCTTGGCCAGCACGAGGGATGAAAAACTGTTTTTT.

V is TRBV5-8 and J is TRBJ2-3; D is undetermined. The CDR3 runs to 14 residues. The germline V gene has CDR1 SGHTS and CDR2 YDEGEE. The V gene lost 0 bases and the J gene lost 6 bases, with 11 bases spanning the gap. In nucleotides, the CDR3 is TGTGCCAGCAGCTTGGGCAGTTTGGGGGATACGCAGTATTTT. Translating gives CASSLGSLGDTQYF. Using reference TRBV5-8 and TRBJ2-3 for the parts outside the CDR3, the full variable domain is EAGVTQSPTHLIKTRGQQATLRCSPISGHTSVYWYQQALGLGLQFLLWYDEGEERNRGNFPPRFSGRQFPNYSSELNVNALELEDSALYLCASSLGSLGDTQYFGPGTRLTVL.

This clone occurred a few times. CDR3 sequence (DNA): TGTGCCAGCAGTCACCCCATGGGGCGCTCCTACAATGAGCAGTTCTTC. This translates into CASSHPMGRSYNEQFF. The gene calls are TRBV28 and TRBJ2-1, with D possibly being TRBD1 (5 bases). The germline CDR1 and CDR2 sequences are MDHEN and SYDVKM. This CDR3 has 16 residues. V was clipped by 5 bases and J by 0 bases, with 14 bases between them.

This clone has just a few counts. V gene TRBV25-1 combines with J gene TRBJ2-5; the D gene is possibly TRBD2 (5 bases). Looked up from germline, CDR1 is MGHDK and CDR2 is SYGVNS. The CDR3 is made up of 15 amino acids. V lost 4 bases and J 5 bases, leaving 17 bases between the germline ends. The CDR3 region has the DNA TGTGCCAGCAGTGGCCCCTCCCCTAGCACCGAGACCCAGTACTTC. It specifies CASSGPSPSTETQYF.

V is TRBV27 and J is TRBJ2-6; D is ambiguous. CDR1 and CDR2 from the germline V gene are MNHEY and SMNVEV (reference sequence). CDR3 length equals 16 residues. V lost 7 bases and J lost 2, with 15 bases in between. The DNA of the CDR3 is TGTGCCAGCATGCCCCTTTCCGAACCTGGGGCCAACGTCCTGACTTTC. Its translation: CASMPLSEPGANVLTF.

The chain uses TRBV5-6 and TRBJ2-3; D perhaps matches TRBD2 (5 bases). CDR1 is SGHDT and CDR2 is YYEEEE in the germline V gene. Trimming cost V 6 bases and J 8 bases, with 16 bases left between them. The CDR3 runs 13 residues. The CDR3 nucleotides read TGTGCCAGCATCCCCGGCCCGGGAAGTACGCAGTATTTT. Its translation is CASIPGPGSTQYF. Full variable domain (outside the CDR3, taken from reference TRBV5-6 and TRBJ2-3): DAGVTQSPTHLIKTRGQQVTLRCSPKSGHDTVSWYQQALGQGPQFIFQYYEEEERQRGNFPDRFSGHQFPNYSSELNVNALLLGDSALYLCASIPGPGSTQYFGPGTRLTVL.

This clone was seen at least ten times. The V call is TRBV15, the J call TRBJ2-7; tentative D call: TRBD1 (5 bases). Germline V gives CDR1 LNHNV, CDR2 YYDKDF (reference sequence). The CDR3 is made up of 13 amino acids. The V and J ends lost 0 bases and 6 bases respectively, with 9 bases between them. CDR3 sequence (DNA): TGTGCCACCAGCAGAGAAGGGGTCCCCGAGCAGTACTTC. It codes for CATSREGVPEQYF.

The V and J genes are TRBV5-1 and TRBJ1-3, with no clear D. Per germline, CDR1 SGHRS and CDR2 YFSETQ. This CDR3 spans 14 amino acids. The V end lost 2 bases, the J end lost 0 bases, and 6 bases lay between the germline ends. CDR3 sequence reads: CASSFDGSGNTIYF. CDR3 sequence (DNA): TGCGCCAGCAGCTTCGATGGCTCTGGAAACACCATATATTTT.

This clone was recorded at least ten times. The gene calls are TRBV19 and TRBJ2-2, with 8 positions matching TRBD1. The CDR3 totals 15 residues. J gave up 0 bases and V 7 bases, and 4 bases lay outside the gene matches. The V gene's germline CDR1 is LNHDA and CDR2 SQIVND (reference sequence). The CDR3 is CASIRGQANTGELFF. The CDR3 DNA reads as TGTGCCAGTATCAGGGGACAGGCGAACACCGGGGAGCTGTTTTTT.

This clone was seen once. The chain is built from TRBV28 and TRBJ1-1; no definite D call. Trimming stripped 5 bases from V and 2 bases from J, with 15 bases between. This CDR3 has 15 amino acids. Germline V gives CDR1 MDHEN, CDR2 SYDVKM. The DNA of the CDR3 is TGTGCCAGCAGTCCCCCGGGGAACAGAAACACTGAAGCTTTCTTT. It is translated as CASSPPGNRNTEAFF. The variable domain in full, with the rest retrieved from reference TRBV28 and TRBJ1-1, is DVKVTQSSRYLVKRTGEKVFLECVQDMDHENMFWYRQDPGLGLRLIYFSYDVKMKEKGDIPEGYSVSREKKERFSLILESASTNQTSMYLCASSPPGNRNTEAFFGQGTRLTVV.

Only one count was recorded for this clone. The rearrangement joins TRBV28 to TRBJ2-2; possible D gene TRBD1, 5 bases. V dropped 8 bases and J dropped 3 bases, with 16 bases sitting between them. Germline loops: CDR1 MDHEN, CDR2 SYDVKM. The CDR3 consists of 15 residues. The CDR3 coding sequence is TGTGCCAGCGGCAGGGCTGGCCGGGACACCGGGGAGCTGTTTTTT. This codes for CASGRAGRDTGELFF.

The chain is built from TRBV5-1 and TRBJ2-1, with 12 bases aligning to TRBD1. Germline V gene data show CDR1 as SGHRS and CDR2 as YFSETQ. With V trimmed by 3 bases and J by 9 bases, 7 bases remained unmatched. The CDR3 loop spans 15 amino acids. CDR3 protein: CASSSGQGAFGEQFF. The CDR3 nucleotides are TGCGCCAGCAGCTCGGGACAGGGGGCATTCGGTGAGCAGTTCTTC. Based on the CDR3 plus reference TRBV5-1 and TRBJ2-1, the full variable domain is KAGVTQTPRYLIKTRGQQVTLSCSPISGHRSVSWYQQTPGQGLQFLFEYFSETQRNKGNFPGRFSGRQFSNSRSEMNVSTLELGDSALYLCASSSGQGAFGEQFFGPGTRLTVL.

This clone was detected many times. CDR3: CASSPRTGFNYGYTF. Written as DNA, the CDR3 is TGTGCCAGCAGCCCCCGGACTGGATTTAACTATGGCTACACCTTC. V gene TRBV7-9 combines with J gene TRBJ1-2, with no clear D. This CDR3 contains 15 residues. CDR1 SEHNR and CDR2 FQNEAQ come from the germline V gene (reference sequence). Trimming took off 5 bases at V and 1 base at J, with 14 bases between the two ends.

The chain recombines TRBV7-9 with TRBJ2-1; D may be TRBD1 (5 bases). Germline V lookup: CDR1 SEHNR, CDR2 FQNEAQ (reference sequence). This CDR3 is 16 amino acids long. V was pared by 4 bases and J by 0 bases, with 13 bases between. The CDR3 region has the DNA TGTGCCAGCAGCTCGAGGACAACCAGCTCCTACAATGAGCAGTTCTTC. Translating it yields CASSSRTTSSYNEQFF.